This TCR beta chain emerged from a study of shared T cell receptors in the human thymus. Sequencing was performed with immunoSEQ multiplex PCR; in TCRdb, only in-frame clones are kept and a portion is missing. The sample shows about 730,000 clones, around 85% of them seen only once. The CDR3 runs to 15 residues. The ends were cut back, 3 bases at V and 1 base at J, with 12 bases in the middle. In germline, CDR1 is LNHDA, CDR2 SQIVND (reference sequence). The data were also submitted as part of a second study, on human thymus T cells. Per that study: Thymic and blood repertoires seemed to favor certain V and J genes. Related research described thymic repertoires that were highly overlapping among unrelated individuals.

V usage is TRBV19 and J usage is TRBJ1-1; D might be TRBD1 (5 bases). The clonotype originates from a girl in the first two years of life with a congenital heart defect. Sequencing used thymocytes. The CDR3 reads CASSISPTGNTEAFF. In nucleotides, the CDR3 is TGTGCCAGTAGTATCTCCCCCACAGGGAACACTGAAGCTTTCTTT. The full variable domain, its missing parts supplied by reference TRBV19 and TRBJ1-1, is DGGITQSPKYLFRKEGQNVTLSCEQNLNHDAMYWYRQDPGQGLRLIYYSQIVNDFQKGDIAEGYSVSREKKESFPLTVTSAQKNPTAFYLCASSISPTGNTEAFFGQGTRLTVV.